This passage covers 12 T cell receptor beta chains from one sample sequenced in a study of tumor-infiltrating lymphocytes in oesophageal squamous cell carcinoma. One entry per CDR3 protein results from TCRdb running MiXCR on the PCR reads. The sample lists some 21,000 distinct CDR3 sequences; about two fifths were seen once. Sequences were obtained from esophageal tumor tissue. These receptors were collected from a male donor with esophageal squamous cell carcinoma.

CDR3 amino acids: CASSDPPGELFF. CDR3 DNA sequence: TGTGCCAGCAGTGACCCCCCCGGGGAGCTGTTTTTT. The gene calls are TRBV2 and TRBJ2-2; D remains unclear. The V and J ends lost 3 bases and 6 bases respectively, with 5 bases between them. The CDR3 extends over 12 amino acids. Germline V gives CDR1 SNHLY, CDR2 FYNNEI.

Many counts were recorded for this clonotype. This sequence may be a read error, since a much larger clone differs from it by one base. V usage is TRBV12-3 or TRBV12-4 and J usage is TRBJ2-5; 7 nucleotides line up with TRBD2. The ends lost 3 bases at V and 11 bases at J; junction bases unmatched: 15. CDR3 size: 15 residues. The CDR3 loop is CASSFAGEAYNEQYF. CDR3 bases: TGTGCCAGCAGTTTTGCGGGAGAAGCGTACAATGAGCAGTACTTC.

This clonotype appeared many times. The rearrangement links TRBV5-1 to TRBJ2-5; the D call may be TRBD1 or TRBD2 (5 bases each). The germline V gene has CDR1 SGHRS and CDR2 YFSETQ. The CDR3 is 14 residues long. Trimming took off 4 bases at V and 4 bases at J, with 14 bases between the two ends. In DNA, the CDR3 is TGCGCCAGCAGCGTTGAGGGGCATCCAGAGACCCAGTACTTC. Amino acid sequence: CASSVEGHPETQYF.

In its sample, this clonotype was seen a few times. The conserved phenylalanine or tryptophan is not found at the CDR3 terminus, so this likely reflects a read error. It is unclear where the CDR3 begins or ends on the DNA, so no DNA is shown, and the CDR3 is as TCRdb lists it. This CDR3 reads CASSLGRGGQETQYFGA. This chain connects TRBV12-3 or TRBV12-4 to TRBJ2-6; no check of the table's D call, TRBD2, against the DNA was made. The CDR3 totals 17 residues, both ends included.

This clonotype appeared a few times. The chain uses TRBV12-3 or TRBV12-4 and TRBJ2-5; 7 nucleotides line up with TRBD1. CDR3 length: 13 amino acids. V was clipped by 7 bases and J by 4 bases; unmatched bases: 6. The CDR3 sequence is CASINRGLETQYF. CDR3 bases: TGTGCCAGCATCAACAGGGGTTTAGAGACCCAGTACTTC.

This sequence joins TRBV6-6 and TRBJ1-4; 7 bases agree with TRBD1. The CDR3 is 14 amino acids. The V and J ends lost 2 bases and 6 bases, in that order; junction bases with no gene match: 3. Germline V gene lookup returns CDR1 MNHNY and CDR2 SVGAGI (reference sequence). The CDR3 DNA sequence: TGTGCCAGCAGTTACGTCAGGGGGGATGAAAAACTGTTTTTT. Protein sequence: CASSYVRGDEKLFF.

The chain combines TRBV5-1 with TRBJ2-1; D ambiguous. The ends were cut back, 2 bases at V and 0 bases at J, with 3 bases in the middle. In germline, CDR1 is SGHRS, CDR2 YFSETQ. The CDR3 totals 13 residues. CDR3 coding DNA: TGCGCCAGCAGCTTTAACTCCTACAATGAGCAGTTCTTC. As protein: CASSFNSYNEQFF.

The table lists this clonotype with many counts. V is TRBV6-6 and J is TRBJ2-5, with D maybe TRBD2 (6 bases). TRBJ2-1 matches the DNA end more closely, so the J call is doubtful. Germline CDR1 and CDR2: MNHNY and SVGAGI (reference sequence). This CDR3 has 19 amino acids. The CDR3 nucleotides are TGTGCCAGCAGTTACTCGACGGGCGGCCGCGGGGCAGCGTTCTACGAGCAGTTCTTC. Amino acids: CASSYSTGGRGAAFYEQFF.

This clonotype appeared once. This chain connects TRBV20-1 to TRBJ2-1; D is unresolved. Deletions cut 3 bases from V and 6 bases from J, with 9 bases between. Germline V gene lookup returns CDR1 DFQATT and CDR2 SNEGSKA (reference sequence). There are 12 residues in the CDR3. DNA of the CDR3: TGCAGTGCTAGTTTCGTAGCCAATGAGCAGTTCTTC. Residues: CSASFVANEQFF.

Remarks on this clonotype: A much larger clone differs from this one at a single base, so this may be a read error. The conserved phenylalanine or tryptophan is not found at the CDR3 terminus, so this likely reflects a read error. The chain is built from TRBV10-3 and TRBJ1-2; a weak D match, TRBD1 (5 bases). Trimming took 6 bases from V and 8 from J, leaving 13 bases between them. The CDR3 sequence is 12 residues long. The V gene's germline CDR1 is ENHRY and CDR2 SYGVKD. The CDR3 DNA reads TGTGCCATCAGGGCCCAACAGGAGGGCTACACCTCC. Protein sequence: CAIRAQQEGYTS.

A word on this clonotype: The conserved final phenylalanine or tryptophan is absent from the CDR3, which likely points to a read error. The DNA is omitted, as the CDR3 cannot be located on it reliably, and the CDR3 follows TCRdb's listing. The CDR3 reads CASGLVRWSRETFSTSAP. The chain employs TRBV12-5 and TRBJ2-3; the listed D gene, TRBD1, was not tested against the DNA. The germline CDR1 and CDR2 sequences are LGHNT and FRNRAP. From its first to its last residue, the CDR3 has 18 amino acids.

This clonotype has a handful of counts. Possible read error: a much larger clone is one base away. This chain links TRBV27 with TRBJ2-1; perhaps D is TRBD1 or TRBD2 (6 bases each). The CDR3 sequence is 15 residues long. Germline CDR1 and CDR2: MNHEY and SMNVEV (reference sequence). Deletions cut 5 bases from V and 10 bases from J, with 21 bases between. CDR3 DNA sequence: TGTGCCAGCAGTATCAGGGAGGAGGGGGTCTACGAGCAGTTCTTC. Amino acid sequence: CASSIREEGVYEQFF.